The TCR beta chain under discussion was sequenced for a study of blood T cells in healthy people across ages. For this clonotype: Its antigen remains unknown.

Notes on the study in general: The lack of PBMC sorting stopped any conclusive naive versus antigen-experienced comparison.

A second PCR of 7 to 11 cycles used a sample-barcoded 5' primer and a J-beta primer mix. Each cDNA molecule received a tag from a template-switch adaptor that had 12 random nucleotides. Sequencing of every sample gave 3 million or more CDR3-containing paired-end reads. TCRdb re-called the 5' RACE reads through MiXCR, storing one row per CDR3 protein. The sample carries 1 million or so distinct CDR3 sequences, less than 50% recorded once. Trimming cost V 3 bases and J 4 bases, with 10 bases left between them. The germline gives CDR1 DFQATT, CDR2 SNEGSKA (reference sequence). The CDR3 contains 12 residues.

The sequence was obtained from a woman aged 55 to 70 in good health. The sequenced sample consisted of blood. The genes are TRBV20-1 and TRBJ2-7; perhaps TRBD2 as D (5 bases). The CDR3 coding sequence is TGCAGTGCTAGGTTCTCGGGGTACGAGCAGTACTTC. Protein sequence: CSARFSGYEQYF.